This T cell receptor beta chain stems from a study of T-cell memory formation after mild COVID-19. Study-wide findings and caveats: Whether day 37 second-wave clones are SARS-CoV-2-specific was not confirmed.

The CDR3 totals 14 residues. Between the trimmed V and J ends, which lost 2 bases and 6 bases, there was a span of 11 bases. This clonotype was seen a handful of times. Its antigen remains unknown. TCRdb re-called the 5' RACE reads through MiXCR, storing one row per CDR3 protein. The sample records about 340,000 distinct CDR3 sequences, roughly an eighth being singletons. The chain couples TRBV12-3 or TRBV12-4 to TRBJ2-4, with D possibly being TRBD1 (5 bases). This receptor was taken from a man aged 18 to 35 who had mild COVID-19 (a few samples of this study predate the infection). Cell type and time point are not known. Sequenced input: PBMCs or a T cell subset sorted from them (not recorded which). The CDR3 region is CASSLRGKINIQYF. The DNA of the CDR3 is TGTGCCAGCAGTTTAAGGGGAAAGATAAACATTCAGTACTTC.